Shown below are 19 T cell receptor beta chains from a single sample sequenced in a study of regulatory T cells in long-lasting Graves disease. Time point indicated: persistent/refractory GD, antithyroid drugs over 5 years with positive TRAb. After RNA was extracted from PBMCs, the TCR library was made from it. To make TCR beta libraries, researchers used iRepertoire HTBI primers and Arm-PCR of CDR3 regions. Each CDR3 protein is one row after TCRdb ran MiXCR on the multiplex PCR reads. The repertoire holds about 430,000 distinct CDR3 sequences, with over 20% as singletons. The sequencing used peripheral blood mononuclear cells (PBMCs), collected when the disease was refractory, from a patient treated with antithyroid drugs. These receptors came from a female donor with Graves disease.

This clonotype was picked up many times. This chain uses TRBV2 with TRBJ2-7; TRBD1 agrees at 7 bases. CDR1 and CDR2 from the germline V gene are SNHLY and FYNNEI. Trimming removed 6 bases from V and 1 base from J; junction bases left unmatched: 6. This CDR3 has 14 amino acids. In nucleotides, the CDR3 is TGTGCCAGCAGCTACAGGGACAGTTCCTACGAGCAGTACTTC. This sequence encodes CASSYRDSSYEQYF.

This clonotype was recorded at least ten times. V is TRBV7-2 and J is TRBJ2-7; no definite D call. There are 15 residues in the CDR3. Deletions cut 1 base from V and 2 bases from J, with 12 bases between. Germline V gene lookup returns CDR1 SGHTA and CDR2 FQGNSA. The CDR3 reads CASSLEVDLPYEQYF. DNA of the CDR3: TGTGCCAGCAGCTTAGAAGTCGATCTCCCCTACGAGCAGTACTTC.

This clonotype was observed many times. J is TRBJ1-4 and V is TRBV15, with TRBD1 matching over 9 bases. V shed 5 bases, J shed 7 bases, and the junction held 14 bases outside the gene matches. Germline CDR1 LNHNV, CDR2 YYDKDF (reference sequence). The CDR3 contains 17 residues. This CDR3 is CATSGVPRTGDREKLFF. The CDR3, as DNA: TGTGCCACCAGCGGAGTACCCCGGACAGGGGATCGTGAAAAACTGTTTTTT.

J is TRBJ2-1 and V is TRBV28, with D hard to call. The germline V and J ends were trimmed by 3 bases and 2 bases, with 11 bases remaining between them. Germline-derived CDR1 and CDR2 are MDHEN and SYDVKM. This CDR3 has 15 residues. The CDR3 nucleotides are TGTGCCAGCAGTTTGGGGATAGCACCCTACAATGAGCAGTTCTTC. This codes for CASSLGIAPYNEQFF.

This clonotype has more than one count but fewer than ten. The rearrangement uses TRBV11-2 and TRBJ1-1, with D possibly TRBD1 on 6 matching bases. CDR1 is SGHAT and CDR2 is FQNNGV in the germline V gene. The CDR3 consists of 17 residues. Trimming shortened V by 1 base and J by 4 bases, and 19 bases separated the two germline ends. The CDR3 bases are TGTGCCAGCAGCTTAGTCGCCCCCGGGACAAAAAGCACTGAAGCTTTCTTT. This sequence encodes CASSLVAPGTKSTEAFF.

This clonotype was counted a few times. V and J are TRBV7-9 and TRBJ1-2; D call uncertain. The CDR3 is made up of 13 amino acids. Looked up from germline, CDR1 is SEHNR and CDR2 is FQNEAQ (reference sequence). Trimming took off 1 base at V and 7 bases at J, with 10 bases between the two ends. The CDR3: CASSLGGFAGYTF. As DNA, the CDR3 is TGTGCCAGCAGCTTAGGCGGTTTCGCTGGCTACACCTTC.

This clonotype was counted between two and nine times. V gene TRBV19 combines with J gene TRBJ1-1; perhaps TRBD1 as D (5 bases). This CDR3 spans 14 amino acids. In germline, CDR1 is LNHDA, CDR2 SQIVND (reference sequence). Trimming shortened V by 3 bases and J by 1 base, and 9 bases separated the two germline ends. CDR3 bases: TGTGCCAGTAGTATGCAGGGCGCGAACACTGAAGCTTTCTTT. Protein: CASSMQGANTEAFF.

The V call is TRBV18, the J call TRBJ2-3; TRBD2 agrees at 7 bases. The CDR3 totals 16 residues. Germline values: CDR1 KGHSH, CDR2 LQKENI. Losses at the gene ends were 1 base for V and 3 bases for J; bases not matched to a gene: 7. This CDR3 reads CASSPRRGSKTDTQYF. The CDR3 DNA sequence: TGTGCCAGCTCACCACGGCGCGGGAGTAAGACAGATACGCAGTATTTT.

This clonotype was seen ten or more times. V and J are TRBV28 and TRBJ2-7; a weak D match, TRBD2 (5 bases). Deletions cut 4 bases from V and 5 bases from J, with 15 bases between. Germline CDR1 reads MDHEN; CDR2 reads SYDVKM. This CDR3 is built from 14 residues. CDR3 in amino acids: CASSSRIGGDEQYF. In nucleotides, the CDR3 is TGTGCCAGCAGTTCTCGGATTGGAGGAGACGAGCAGTACTTC. The full variable domain, with the rest looked up from reference TRBV28 and TRBJ2-7, is DVKVTQSSRYLVKRTGEKVFLECVQDMDHENMFWYRQDPGLGLRLIYFSYDVKMKEKGDIPEGYSVSREKKERFSLILESASTNQTSMYLCASSSRIGGDEQYFGPGTRLTVT.

This clonotype was counted only a few times. The CDR3 here is CASIPRDRTYEQYF. CDR3 DNA sequence: TGTGCCAGCATACCACGGGACAGGACCTACGAGCAGTACTTC. The chain couples TRBV5-5 to TRBJ2-7; TRBD1 matches at 8 bases. The CDR3 contains 14 residues. Trimming cost V 6 bases and J 2 bases; bases outside gene matches: 7. Germline CDR1 and CDR2: SGHKS and YYEKEE (reference sequence). Looking up the rest from reference TRBV5-5 and TRBJ2-7 gives the full variable domain: DAGVTQSPTHLIKTRGQQVTLRCSPISGHKSVSWYQQVLGQGPQFIFQYYEKEERGRGNFPDRFSARQFPNYSSELNVNALLLGDSALYLCASIPRDRTYEQYFGPGTRLTVT.

This clonotype has a handful of counts. The chain uses TRBV6-1 and TRBJ1-2; 9 bases match TRBD1. V trimming: 6 bases; J trimming: 6 bases; junction bases outside the gene matches: 14. There are 16 residues in the CDR3. Looked up from germline, CDR1 is MNHNS and CDR2 is SASEGT. In DNA, the CDR3 is TGTGCCAGCAGCCCAAGCCCGGGACAGGGCTTCGATGGCTACACCTTC. Translation gives CASSPSPGQGFDGYTF.

In its sample, this clonotype was seen a few times. The chain links TRBV3-1 to TRBJ2-7; TRBD2 matches at 9 bases. Germline assignment: CDR1 LGHDT and CDR2 YNNKEL (reference sequence). J was trimmed by 2 bases and V by 4 bases; bases with no gene match: 6. The length of the CDR3 is 15 residues. CDR3 protein: CASSLPGLAPYEQYF. CDR3 DNA sequence: TGTGCCAGCAGCCTCCCGGGACTAGCTCCCTACGAGCAGTACTTC.

V and J are TRBV3-1 and TRBJ2-7; D not resolved. This CDR3 has 14 amino acids. The germline V and J ends were trimmed by 4 bases and 3 bases, with 13 bases remaining between them. Per the germline V gene, CDR1 is LGHDT and CDR2 is YNNKEL (reference sequence). In DNA form, the CDR3 reads TGTGCCAGCAGCCCTCGAGAGAAGAACTACGAGCAGTACTTC. This translates into CASSPREKNYEQYF.

This clonotype came up many times. The V call is TRBV10-2, the J call TRBJ1-4; 9 bases agree with TRBD1. Trimming removed 7 bases from V and 7 bases from J; junction bases left unmatched: 4. The CDR3 totals 13 residues. Germline CDR1 and CDR2: WSHSY and SAAADI. CDR3 sequence reads: CASTQTGGEKLFF. DNA for the CDR3: TGCGCCAGCACCCAGACAGGGGGTGAAAAACTGTTTTTT.

This sequence joins TRBV29-1 and TRBJ2-5; 8 nucleotides agree with TRBD2. Germline-derived CDR1 and CDR2 are SQVTM and ANQGSEA. This CDR3 is built from 15 residues. Unmatched junction bases numbered 7, after V lost 4 bases and J lost 0 bases. CDR3 DNA sequence: TGCAGCGTTGTTTTTCTAGCGGGCCACCAAGAGACCCAGTACTTC. This translates into CSVVFLAGHQETQYF.

Concerning this clonotype itself: Since a much larger clone is just one base distant, this may be a read error. This chain links TRBV3-1 with TRBJ1-5, with TRBD1 matching over 11 bases. V was clipped by 1 base and J by 7 bases; unmatched bases: 3. The CDR3 covers 15 residues. Germline CDR1 is LGHDT and CDR2 is YNNKEL (reference sequence). CDR3 region: CASSQGGTGGQPQHF. CDR3 coding DNA: TGTGCCAGCAGCCAAGGGGGGACAGGGGGGCAGCCCCAGCATTTT.

This clonotype has ten or more counts. The J gene is TRBJ1-2, the V gene TRBV10-3; TRBD1 matches 9 bases. Germline CDR1 reads ENHRY; CDR2 reads SYGVKD. The CDR3 contains 14 residues. The trim removed 6 bases at V and 8 bases at J, leaving 10 bases unmatched. For the CDR3, the DNA is TGTGCCATCAGGACATCGGGACAGGGTACGGGCTACACCTTC. Protein: CAIRTSGQGTGYTF.

The V gene is TRBV10-2, the J gene TRBJ2-7; 11 bases align to TRBD2. Per the germline V gene, CDR1 is WSHSY and CDR2 is SAAADI. J was trimmed by 4 bases and V by 6 bases; bases with no gene match: 2. The CDR3 has 13 residues. The CDR3 DNA is TGCGCCAGCAGGACTAGCGGGAATTACGAGCAGTACTTC. This gives the protein CASRTSGNYEQYF.

The chain carries TRBV25-1 and TRBJ2-1, with 10 bases identical to TRBD2. The CDR3 extends over 13 amino acids. CDR1 is MGHDK and CDR2 is SYGVNS in the germline V gene. The trim removed 7 bases at V and 8 bases at J, leaving 5 bases unmatched. This chain's CDR3 is CASKLAGIDEQFF. In nucleotides, the CDR3 is TGTGCCAGCAAACTAGCGGGAATCGATGAGCAGTTCTTC.